Shown below are 8 T cell receptor beta chains from a single sample sequenced in a study of shared clonotypes between healthy human individuals. Naive CD8 cells, CD45RO-negative and positively selected for CCR7, excluded terminally differentiated effector memory CD45RA+ cells. Measured with immunoSEQ multiplex PCR; TCRdb has only the in-frame clones, and not every one. The sample includes more than 2 million clones, about 94% seen only once; the top ten take about 1.7%. The specimen was naive CD8+ T cells from PBMCs. The origin of the receptors is a young man in good health. Some clones in this sample may be carry-over from other donors' samples.

The chain is built from TRBV5-1 and TRBJ2-7; a possible D gene is TRBD2 (5 bases). The CDR3 totals 13 residues. CDR1 SGHRS and CDR2 YFSETQ come from the germline V gene. V shed 3 bases and J shed 4 bases, with 11 bases lying between them. DNA for the CDR3: TGCGCCAGCAGCTCGGGGTTGGGGTACGAGCAGTACTTC. Translating it yields CASSSGLGYEQYF. The full variable domain, with the rest looked up from reference TRBV5-1 and TRBJ2-7, is KAGVTQTPRYLIKTRGQQVTLSCSPISGHRSVSWYQQTPGQGLQFLFEYFSETQRNKGNFPGRFSGRQFSNSRSEMNVSTLELGDSALYLCASSSGLGYEQYFGPGTRLTVT.

The genes are TRBV27 and TRBJ2-1; TRBD2 agrees at 9 bases. Germline-derived CDR1 and CDR2 are MNHEY and SMNVEV (reference sequence). The CDR3 runs to 16 residues. V lost 5 bases to trimming and J lost 0 bases; unmatched junction nucleotides: 5. As DNA, the CDR3 is TGTGCCAGCAGTGAGCTAGCGGGGATCTCCTACAATGAGCAGTTCTTC. It translates to CASSELAGISYNEQFF.

V and J are TRBV14 and TRBJ2-1, with TRBD2 identical over 14 bases. CDR3 length: 16 amino acids. Germline V gene sequence: CDR1 SGHDN, CDR2 FVKESK. After removal of 4 bases from V and 5 bases from J, the junction contained 4 bases not matched to a gene. The CDR3 spells CASSRLAGGLHNEQFF. CDR3 sequence (DNA): TGTGCCAGCAGCCGACTAGCGGGAGGGCTCCACAATGAGCAGTTCTTC.

The CDR3 here is CASSPHNYGYTF. The DNA of the CDR3 is TGTGCCAGTAGTCCACACAACTATGGCTACACCTTC. The rearrangement joins TRBV19 to TRBJ1-2; D remains ambiguous. The V gene lost 5 bases and the J gene lost 2 bases, with 6 bases spanning the gap. Looked up from germline, CDR1 is LNHDA and CDR2 is SQIVND (reference sequence). The CDR3 has 12 residues. The complete variable domain, with remaining parts taken from reference TRBV19 and TRBJ1-2, reads DGGITQSPKYLFRKEGQNVTLSCEQNLNHDAMYWYRQDPGQGLRLIYYSQIVNDFQKGDIAEGYSVSREKKESFPLTVTSAQKNPTAFYLCASSPHNYGYTFGSGTRLTVV.

This chain uses TRBV6-1 with TRBJ2-7; D may match TRBD1 or TRBD2 (6 bases each). This CDR3 has 14 amino acids. Germline V gene sequence: CDR1 MNHNS, CDR2 SASEGT. The germline V and J ends were trimmed by 8 bases and 3 bases, with 17 bases remaining between them. The CDR3 nucleotides are TGTGCCAGCTATAGGGGGGACATAGTCTACGAGCAGTACTTC. Translated: CASYRGDIVYEQYF.

About this clone itself: Other DNA sequences of this sample code for an identical CDR3. The chain has TRBV28 and TRBJ1-1; D not certain. V was cut by 2 bases and J by 4 bases, with 2 bases left in between. This CDR3 comprises 11 residues. Per germline, CDR1 MDHEN and CDR2 SYDVKM. Here the CDR3 DNA reads TGTGCCAGCAGTTTAGGCACTGAAGCTTTCTTT. Encoded protein: CASSLGTEAFF.

A single count supports this clone. V and J are TRBV11-2 and TRBJ2-7; D remains ambiguous. V lost 5 bases and J lost 0, with 14 bases in between. This CDR3 region has 15 residues. In germline, CDR1 is SGHAT, CDR2 FQNNGV. This chain's CDR3 is CASSRAAPTSYEQYF. CDR3 bases: TGTGCCAGCAGCCGCGCGGCGCCGACCTCCTACGAGCAGTACTTC.

The CDR3 spells CASSEDRSQETQYF. The DNA for the CDR3 is TGTGCCAGCAGTGAGGACAGAAGCCAAGAGACCCAGTACTTC. The V gene is TRBV25-1, the J gene TRBJ2-5; TRBD1 might be the D (6 bases). The CDR3 totals 14 residues. Germline V gene lookup returns CDR1 MGHDK and CDR2 SYGVNS. V lost 3 bases to trimming and J lost 1 base, with 9 bases between them. Drawing the rest from reference TRBV25-1 and TRBJ2-5, the complete variable domain is EADIYQTPRYLVIGTGKKITLECSQTMGHDKMYWYQQDPGMELHLIHYSYGVNSTEKGDLSSESTVSRIRTEHFPLTLESARPSHTSQYLCASSEDRSQETQYFGPGTRLLVL.